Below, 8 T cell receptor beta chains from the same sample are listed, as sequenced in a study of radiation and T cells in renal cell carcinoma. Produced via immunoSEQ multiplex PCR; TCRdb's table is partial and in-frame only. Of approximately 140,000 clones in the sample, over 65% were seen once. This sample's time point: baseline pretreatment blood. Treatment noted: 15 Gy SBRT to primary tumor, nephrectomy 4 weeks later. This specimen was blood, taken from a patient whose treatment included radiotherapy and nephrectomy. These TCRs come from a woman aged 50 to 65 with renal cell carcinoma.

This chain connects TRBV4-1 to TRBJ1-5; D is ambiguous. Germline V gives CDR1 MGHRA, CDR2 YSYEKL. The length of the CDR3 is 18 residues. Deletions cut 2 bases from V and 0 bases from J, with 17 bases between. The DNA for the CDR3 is TGCGCCAGCAGCCAACCCCCATGGGGTGGATATAGCAATCAGCCCCAGCATTTT. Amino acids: CASSQPPWGGYSNQPQHF.

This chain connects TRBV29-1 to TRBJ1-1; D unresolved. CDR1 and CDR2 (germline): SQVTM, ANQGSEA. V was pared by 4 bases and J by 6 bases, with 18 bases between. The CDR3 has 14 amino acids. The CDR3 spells CSVAPTSFRSEAFF. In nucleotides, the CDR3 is TGCAGCGTTGCCCCCACATCCTTTAGGTCTGAAGCTTTCTTT.

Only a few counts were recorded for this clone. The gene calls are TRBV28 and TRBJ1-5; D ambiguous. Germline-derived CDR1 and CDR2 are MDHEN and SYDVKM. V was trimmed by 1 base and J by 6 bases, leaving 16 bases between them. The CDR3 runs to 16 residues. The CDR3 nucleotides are TGTGCCAGCAGTTTATCCGGCCCCCTCGTGACTCAGCCCCAGCATTTT. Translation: CASSLSGPLVTQPQHF.

Here the CDR3 DNA reads TGCGCCAGCAGCTTGGCCGGGGAGCTGTTTTTT. Amino acids: CASSLAGELFF. The chain couples TRBV5-1 to TRBJ2-2; D not resolved. Germline lookup yields CDR1 SGHRS and CDR2 YFSETQ. Trimming removed 0 bases at V and 6 bases at J, with 0 bases between. The CDR3 extends over 11 amino acids.

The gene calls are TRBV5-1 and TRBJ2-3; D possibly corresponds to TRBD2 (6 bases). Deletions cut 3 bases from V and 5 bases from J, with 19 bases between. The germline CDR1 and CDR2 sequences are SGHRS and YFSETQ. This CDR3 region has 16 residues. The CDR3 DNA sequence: TGCGCCAGCAGCTCCTCGTTGGGGGGTTTTGGAGATACGCAGTATTTT. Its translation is CASSSSLGGFGDTQYF.

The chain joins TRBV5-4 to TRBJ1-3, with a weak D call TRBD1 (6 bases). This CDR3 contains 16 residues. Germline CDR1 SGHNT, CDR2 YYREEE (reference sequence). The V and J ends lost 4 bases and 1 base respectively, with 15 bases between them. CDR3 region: CASSLGGEVSGNTIYF. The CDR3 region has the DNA TGTGCCAGCAGCCTAGGGGGTGAGGTATCTGGAAACACCATATATTTT.

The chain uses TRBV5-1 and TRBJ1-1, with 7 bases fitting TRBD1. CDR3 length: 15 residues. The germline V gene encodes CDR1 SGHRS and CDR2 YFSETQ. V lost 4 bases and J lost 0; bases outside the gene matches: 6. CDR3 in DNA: TGCGCCAGCAGCATTTCCGGGACAGTGAACACTGAAGCTTTCTTT. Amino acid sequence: CASSISGTVNTEAFF.

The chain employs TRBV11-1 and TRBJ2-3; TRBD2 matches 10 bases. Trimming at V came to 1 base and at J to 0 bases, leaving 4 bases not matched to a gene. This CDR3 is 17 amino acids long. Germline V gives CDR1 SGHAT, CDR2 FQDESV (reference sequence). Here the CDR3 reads CASSLGPSGSSTDTQYF. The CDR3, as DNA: TGTGCCAGCAGCTTAGGACCTAGCGGGAGCAGCACAGATACGCAGTATTTT.